The table lists the clone carrying this TCR beta chain with many counts. Its antigen is unknown. The data belong to a study of T cell repertoires in cytomegalovirus infection. Overall study context: It was the public TCR beta signatures that indicated both CMV infection and matching HLA type.

From the reads, TCRdb called clonotypes with MiXCR, one entry per CDR3 protein. Found here are 350,000 to 400,000 distinct CDR3 sequences, roughly 36% of them singletons; the top ten hold 13%. The material sequenced was cultured PBMCs, taken from culture after CMV antigen stimulation. This receptor was taken from a human donor in good health (CMV status not recorded). Some clones in this sample may be carry-over from other donors' samples.

CDR3 in amino acids: CASSRSTGTEAFF. CDR3 in DNA: TGTGCCAGCAGCCGATCAACGGGCACTGAAGCTTTCTTT. The gene calls are TRBV7-6 and TRBJ1-1, with unresolved D. V lost 5 bases, J lost 4 bases, and 11 bases lay in between. The CDR3 has 13 amino acids. CDR1 is SGHVS, CDR2 FNYEAQ, per germline.